This is a list of T cell receptor beta chains from one sample in a study of CD8 T cells in ankylosing spondylitis. TCRdb re-called the 5' RACE reads with MiXCR, one entry per CDR3 protein. The table shows hundreds of thousands of distinct CDR3 sequences, with roughly 12% occurring only once. Sequencing was carried out using blood, either unsorted or a sorted T cell fraction (not recorded which). Receptor source: a male donor with ankylosing spondylitis. The CDR3 runs from the conserved cysteine through the conserved F or W. A D gene is named only where the DNA matches it firmly.

d_call: -; j_call: TRBJ1-2; v_call: TRBV28; cdr3_aa: CASSLSGRTYGYTF
d_call: -; j_call: TRBJ1-5; v_call: TRBV7-2; cdr3_aa: CASSLSGHQPQHF
d_call: TRBD1; j_call: TRBJ1-2; v_call: TRBV20-1; cdr3_aa: CSAEDRGNYGYTF
d_call: TRBD1; j_call: TRBJ2-4; v_call: TRBV11-1; cdr3_aa: CASSPWTGTPKNIQYF
d_call: -; j_call: TRBJ1-2; v_call: TRBV24-1; cdr3_aa: CATSGETGHRGGYTF
d_call: TRBD1; j_call: TRBJ2-7; v_call: TRBV12-3/TRBV12-4; cdr3_aa: CASSPTGTGVSYEQYF
d_call: TRBD1; j_call: TRBJ2-7; v_call: TRBV10-3; cdr3_aa: CATHPGGSYEQYF
d_call: -; j_call: TRBJ1-1; v_call: TRBV29-1; cdr3_aa: CSPSPEGTEAFF
d_call: -; j_call: TRBJ1-1; v_call: TRBV7-2; cdr3_aa: CASSRSMLNTEAFF
d_call: -; j_call: TRBJ1-5; v_call: TRBV20-1; cdr3_aa: CSASPFGRYSNQPQHF
d_call: -; j_call: TRBJ2-7; v_call: TRBV7-2; cdr3_aa: CASSLVGETEQYF